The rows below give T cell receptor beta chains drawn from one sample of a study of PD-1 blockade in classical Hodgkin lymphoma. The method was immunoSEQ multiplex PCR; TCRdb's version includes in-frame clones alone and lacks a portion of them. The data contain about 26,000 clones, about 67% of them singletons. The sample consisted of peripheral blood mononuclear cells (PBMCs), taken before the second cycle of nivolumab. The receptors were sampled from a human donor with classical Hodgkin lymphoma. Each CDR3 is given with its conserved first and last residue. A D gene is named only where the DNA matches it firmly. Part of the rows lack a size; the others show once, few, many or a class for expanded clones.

CDR3nt: TGTGCCAGTAGTAGGGACAGGGGCCCCTACGAGCAGTACTTC
CDR3aa: CASSRDRGPYEQYF
abundance: .
v_gene: TRBV19
d_gene: TRBD1
j_gene: TRBJ2-7

CDR3nt: TGTGCCATCAGTGAGGAGGGGCCCCAAGAGACCCAGTACTTC
CDR3aa: CAISEEGPQETQYF
abundance: .
v_gene: TRBV10-3
d_gene: .
j_gene: TRBJ2-5

CDR3nt: TGTGCCAGCAGTTCATCCGCGCGGGGATCAGAACAGCCCCAGCATTTT
CDR3aa: CASSSSARGSEQPQHF
abundance: once
v_gene: TRBV28
d_gene: .
j_gene: TRBJ1-5

CDR3nt: TGTGCCAGTAGTATGCCAGGGGCATACGGGAGAGGAAACACCATATATTTT
CDR3aa: CASSMPGAYGRGNTIYF
abundance: .
v_gene: TRBV19
d_gene: .
j_gene: TRBJ1-3

CDR3nt: TGTGCCAGCAGCTTCTCTTCCTACAATGAGCAGTTCTTC
CDR3aa: CASSFSSYNEQFF
abundance: .
v_gene: TRBV7-2
d_gene: .
j_gene: TRBJ2-1

CDR3nt: TGTGCCAGTAGTATAGAAGGACAGGGGGTATCACCCCTCCACTTT
CDR3aa: CASSIEGQGVSPLHF
abundance: .
v_gene: TRBV19
d_gene: TRBD1
j_gene: TRBJ1-6

CDR3nt: TGTGCCAGCAGCGAAAGCGGGGGAAGCTCCTACGAGCAGTACTTC
CDR3aa: CASSESGGSSYEQYF
abundance: .
v_gene: TRBV7-2
d_gene: TRBD2
j_gene: TRBJ2-7

CDR3nt: TGTGCCAGCAGCTATCACGGGGGACAGGGGAATTCACCCCTCCACTTT
CDR3aa: CASSYHGGQGNSPLHF
abundance: few
v_gene: TRBV28
d_gene: TRBD1
j_gene: TRBJ1-6

CDR3nt: TGCGCCAGCAGCTTGGGGGGACAGGGGAGCTACAATGAGCAGTTCTTC
CDR3aa: CASSLGGQGSYNEQFF
abundance: few
v_gene: TRBV5-1
d_gene: TRBD1
j_gene: TRBJ2-1

CDR3nt: TGTGCCAGCAGTTACTCCTGGGCTAGCGGGGATACGCAGTATTTT
CDR3aa: CASSYSWASGDTQYF
abundance: .
v_gene: TRBV6-5
d_gene: TRBD2
j_gene: TRBJ2-3

CDR3nt: TGTGCCAGTAGTATTGAGAGAGGCACTGAAGCTTTCTTT
CDR3aa: CASSIERGTEAFF
abundance: .
v_gene: TRBV19
d_gene: .
j_gene: TRBJ1-1

CDR3nt: TGCGCCAGCAGCCCGGGACCAGCGGGGCAAGAGACCCAGTACTTC
CDR3aa: CASSPGPAGQETQYF
abundance: few
v_gene: TRBV5-1
d_gene: TRBD2
j_gene: TRBJ2-5

CDR3nt: TGTGCCAGCTCACCAAGGCCAGCGGAAGGCGAGCAGTACTTC
CDR3aa: CASSPRPAEGEQYF
abundance: .
v_gene: TRBV18
d_gene: .
j_gene: TRBJ2-7

CDR3nt: TGTGCCAGCGCCCTCCCCGGGAGGGCCCGGGCCGATGAGCAGTTCTTC
CDR3aa: CASALPGRARADEQFF
abundance: few
v_gene: TRBV7-2
d_gene: TRBD2
j_gene: TRBJ2-1

CDR3nt: TGTGCCAGCAGCAGAGGCAGAGCCTCCTACGAGCAGTACTTC
CDR3aa: CASSRGRASYEQYF
abundance: .
v_gene: TRBV7-9
d_gene: .
j_gene: TRBJ2-7

CDR3nt: TGTGCCAGCAGTTTTCTTTTTGGGACTAGCGGGAGGGAGGGTAACATGCATGAGCAGTTCTTC
CDR3aa: CASSFLFGTSGREGNMHEQFF
abundance: .
v_gene: TRBV28
d_gene: TRBD2
j_gene: TRBJ2-1

CDR3nt: TGTGCCAGCAGCTTCGGAGTTGATAGCTATGGCTACACCTTC
CDR3aa: CASSFGVDSYGYTF
abundance: .
v_gene: TRBV5-4
d_gene: .
j_gene: TRBJ1-2

CDR3nt: TGTGCCTGGAGTGAGGGAGTCTATAATTCACCCCTCCACTTT
CDR3aa: CAWSEGVYNSPLHF
abundance: many
v_gene: TRBV30
d_gene: .
j_gene: TRBJ1-6

CDR3nt: TGTGCCAGCAGCGTCTTGACTAGCGGGGGCACCGGGGAGCTGTTTTTT
CDR3aa: CASSVLTSGGTGELFF
abundance: once
v_gene: TRBV7-8
d_gene: TRBD2
j_gene: TRBJ2-2

CDR3nt: TGTGCCAGCAGCTTATGGGGACAGGGAGGTACTGGAAACACCATATATTTT
CDR3aa: CASSLWGQGGTGNTIYF
abundance: .
v_gene: TRBV7-9
d_gene: TRBD1
j_gene: TRBJ1-3

CDR3nt: TGTGCCAGCAGTTTGTTTCCGGGACAGGGGTCTGACGAGCAGTACTTC
CDR3aa: CASSLFPGQGSDEQYF
abundance: .
v_gene: TRBV6-6
d_gene: TRBD1
j_gene: TRBJ2-7

CDR3nt: TGTGCCAGCAGCTTAGATAGGAACAGCCAGTACTTC
CDR3aa: CASSLDRNSQYF
abundance: .
v_gene: TRBV7-9
d_gene: .
j_gene: TRBJ2-5

CDR3nt: TGCGCCAGCAGTGAGTCGACGGTCAGGGATCAGCCCCAGCATTTT
CDR3aa: CASSESTVRDQPQHF
abundance: .
v_gene: TRBV10-2
d_gene: .
j_gene: TRBJ1-5

CDR3nt: TGCACCAGCAGCCGTAGGGCCGACAGGTCAGATACGCAGTATTTT
CDR3aa: CTSSRRADRSDTQYF
abundance: .
v_gene: TRBV1
d_gene: .
j_gene: TRBJ2-3

CDR3nt: TGTGCCAGCAGCCTAATAGGACAGGGCGGAGGCGGTGAGCAGTTCTTC
CDR3aa: CASSLIGQGGGGEQFF
abundance: once
v_gene: TRBV5-4
d_gene: TRBD1
j_gene: TRBJ2-1

CDR3nt: TGTGCCAGTAGTATATTATTCGATCTCTCTGGAAACACCATATATTTT
CDR3aa: CASSILFDLSGNTIYF
abundance: .
v_gene: TRBV19
d_gene: .
j_gene: TRBJ1-3

CDR3nt: TGTGCCAGCAGTTACTTGGGAGAGACAGGCACAGCTTTCTTT
CDR3aa: CASSYLGETGTAFF
abundance: medium-sized
v_gene: TRBV6-5
d_gene: .
j_gene: TRBJ1-1

CDR3nt: TGTGCCAGCAGCTTAGAAGGGACTCCCAACAATGAGCAGTTCTTC
CDR3aa: CASSLEGTPNNEQFF
abundance: .
v_gene: TRBV7-2
d_gene: .
j_gene: TRBJ2-1

CDR3nt: TGTGCCAGCAGCGTAGATTTACTCCTGGGGGGAGATACGCAGTATTTT
CDR3aa: CASSVDLLLGGDTQYF
abundance: .
v_gene: TRBV9
d_gene: .
j_gene: TRBJ2-3

CDR3nt: TGTGCCTGGAAGGGACCGGGCGTGGGGGAGCAGTACTTC
CDR3aa: CAWKGPGVGEQYF
abundance: .
v_gene: TRBV30
d_gene: .
j_gene: TRBJ2-7

CDR3nt: TGTGCCAGCAGTTATGGCGGGACCAGCTCCTACAATGAGCAGTTCTTC
CDR3aa: CASSYGGTSSYNEQFF
abundance: .
v_gene: TRBV6-5
d_gene: .
j_gene: TRBJ2-1

CDR3nt: TGTGCCAGCAGTGGACTATTAAATTCACCCCTCCACTTT
CDR3aa: CASSGLLNSPLHF
abundance: .
v_gene: TRBV2
d_gene: .
j_gene: TRBJ1-6

CDR3nt: TGTGCCTGGAGCATTCGGGGAGAGACCCAGTACTTC
CDR3aa: CAWSIRGETQYF
abundance: .
v_gene: TRBV30
d_gene: .
j_gene: TRBJ2-5